The T cell receptor beta chain described here comes from a study of tumor-infiltrating lymphocytes in primary liver carcinoma. A primer matching the constant region was used to make TCR beta cDNA from around 460 ng of total RNA. Sequencing libraries for TCR beta derived from three nested multiplex PCR rounds that used slightly modified ARM-PCR. TRBV1-TRBV30 forward primers paired with a C-beta reverse primer were used in the first two PCR rounds, which ran approximately 10 cycles each. One entry per CDR3 protein, called by TCRdb with MiXCR from the multiplex PCR reads. Of 20,000 to 25,000 distinct CDR3 sequences in the sample, roughly 85% were seen once. Germline V gives CDR1 LNHNV, CDR2 YYDKDF (reference sequence). The CDR3 spans 14 residues. The V and J ends lost 1 base and 14 bases respectively, with 17 bases between them. Investigators took RNA and DNA out together from 20-30 mg of unsorted bulk tissue. The study sampled five separate regions from each tumor. Every tumor sample analyzed contained over 85% viable tumor cells.

The receptor comes from a woman in her twenties or thirties with primary liver carcinoma and hepatitis B virus infection. This sequence joins TRBV15 and TRBJ2-2; no firm D call. What was sequenced was liver tumor tissue from sampling region 1. The subset is: tumor region T1, superior pole. In DNA form, the CDR3 reads TGTGCCACCAGCAGAGTCGTCTTGTCCGAGGAACTGTTTTTT. The encoded protein is CATSRVVLSEELFF.